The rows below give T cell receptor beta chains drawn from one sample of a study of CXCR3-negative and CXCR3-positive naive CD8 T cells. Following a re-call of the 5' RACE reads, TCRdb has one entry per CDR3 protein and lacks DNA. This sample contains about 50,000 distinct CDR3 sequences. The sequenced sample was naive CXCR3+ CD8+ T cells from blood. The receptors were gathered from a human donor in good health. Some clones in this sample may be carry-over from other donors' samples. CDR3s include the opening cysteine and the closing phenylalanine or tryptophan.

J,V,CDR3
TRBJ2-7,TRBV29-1,CSVEGTGGTSYEQYF
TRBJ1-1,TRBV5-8,CASSRRLGRDEMNTEAFF
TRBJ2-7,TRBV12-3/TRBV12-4,CASSWGQRLEYF
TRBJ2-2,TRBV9,CASSIASENTGELFF
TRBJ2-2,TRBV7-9,CASSSGLSTGELFF
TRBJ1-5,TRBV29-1,CSVGTGGNQPQHF
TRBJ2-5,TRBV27,CASSGAYQETQYF
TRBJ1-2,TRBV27,CASSRFWASPYGYTF
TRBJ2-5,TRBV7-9,CASRGLAGAQETQYF
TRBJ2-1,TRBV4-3,CASSQDPGAYNEQFF
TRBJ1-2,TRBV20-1,CSARDLVGGADGYTF
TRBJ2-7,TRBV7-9,CASSLAPGLLTSYEQYF
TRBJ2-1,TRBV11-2,CASYKLGAAGGPKNNEQFF
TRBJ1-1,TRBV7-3,CASSPGTGYPEAFF